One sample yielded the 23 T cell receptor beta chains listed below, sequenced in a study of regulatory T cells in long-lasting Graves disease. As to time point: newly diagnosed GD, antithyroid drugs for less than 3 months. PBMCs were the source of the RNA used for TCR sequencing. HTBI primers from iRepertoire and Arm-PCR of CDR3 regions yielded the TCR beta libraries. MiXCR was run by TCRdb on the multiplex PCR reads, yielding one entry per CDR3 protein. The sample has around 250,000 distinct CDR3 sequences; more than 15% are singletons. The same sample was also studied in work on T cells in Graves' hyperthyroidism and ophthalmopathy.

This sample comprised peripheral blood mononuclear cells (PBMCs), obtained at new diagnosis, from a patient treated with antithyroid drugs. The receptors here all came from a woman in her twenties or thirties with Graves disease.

CDR3 nucleotide sequence: TGCAGTGCTAGCGACGGGGGGGGCCGGGGCACAGATACGCAGTATTTT. This sequence encodes CSASDGGGRGTDTQYF. The genes are TRBV20-1 and TRBJ2-3; the match to TRBD2 covers 8 bases. Germline V CDR1 and CDR2: DFQATT, SNEGSKA (reference sequence). There are 16 residues in the CDR3. The V gene end was trimmed by 3 bases and the J gene end by 1 base; junction bases not matched to a gene: 9.

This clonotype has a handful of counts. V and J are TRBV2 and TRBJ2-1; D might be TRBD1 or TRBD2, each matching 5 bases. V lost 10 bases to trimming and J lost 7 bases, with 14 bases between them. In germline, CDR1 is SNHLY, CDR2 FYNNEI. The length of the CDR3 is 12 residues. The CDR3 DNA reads TGTGCCACCCTGGGACGGAGTAATGAGCAGTTCTTC. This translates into CATLGRSNEQFF.

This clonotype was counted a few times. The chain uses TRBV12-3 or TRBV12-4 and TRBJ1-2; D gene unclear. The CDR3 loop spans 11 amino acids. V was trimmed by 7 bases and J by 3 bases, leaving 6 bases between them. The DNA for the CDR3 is TGTGCCAGCAAGGCGGACTATGGCTACACCTTC. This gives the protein CASKADYGYTF.

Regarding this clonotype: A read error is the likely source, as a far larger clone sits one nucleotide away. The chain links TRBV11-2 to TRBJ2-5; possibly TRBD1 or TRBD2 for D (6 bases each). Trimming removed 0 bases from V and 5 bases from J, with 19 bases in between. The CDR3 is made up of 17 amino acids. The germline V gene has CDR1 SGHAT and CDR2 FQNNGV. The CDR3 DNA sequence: TGTGCCAGCAGCTTAGACCATCGACGGGGGCAAATGGAGACCCAGTACTTC. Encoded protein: CASSLDHRRGQMETQYF.

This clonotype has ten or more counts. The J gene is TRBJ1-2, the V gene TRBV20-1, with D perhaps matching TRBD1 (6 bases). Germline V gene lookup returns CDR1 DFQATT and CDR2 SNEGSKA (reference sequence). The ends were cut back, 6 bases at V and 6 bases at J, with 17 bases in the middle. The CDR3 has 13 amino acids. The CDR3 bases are TGCAGTGCGGTTGTAACAGGGCCCAATGGCTACACCTTC. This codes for CSAVVTGPNGYTF.

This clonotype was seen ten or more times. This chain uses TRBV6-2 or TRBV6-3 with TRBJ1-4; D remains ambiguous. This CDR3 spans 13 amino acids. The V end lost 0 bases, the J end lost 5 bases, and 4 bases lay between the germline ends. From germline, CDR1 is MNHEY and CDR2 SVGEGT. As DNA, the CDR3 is TGTGCCAGCAGTTACTCGAAGAATGAAAAACTGTTTTTT. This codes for CASSYSKNEKLFF.

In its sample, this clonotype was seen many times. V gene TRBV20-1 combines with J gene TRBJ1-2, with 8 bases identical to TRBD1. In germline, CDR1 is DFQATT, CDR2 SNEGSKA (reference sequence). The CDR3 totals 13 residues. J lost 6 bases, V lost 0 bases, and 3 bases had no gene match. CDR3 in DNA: TGCAGTGCTAGAGATTACAGGGGGGATGGCTACACCTTC. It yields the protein CSARDYRGDGYTF.

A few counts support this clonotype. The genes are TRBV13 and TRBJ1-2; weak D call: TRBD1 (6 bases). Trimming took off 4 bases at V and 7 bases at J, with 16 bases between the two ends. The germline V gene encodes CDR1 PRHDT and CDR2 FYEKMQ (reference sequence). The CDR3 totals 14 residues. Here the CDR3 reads CASSWGGGPGGYTF. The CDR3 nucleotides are TGTGCCAGCAGCTGGGGTGGGGGGCCGGGTGGCTACACCTTC.

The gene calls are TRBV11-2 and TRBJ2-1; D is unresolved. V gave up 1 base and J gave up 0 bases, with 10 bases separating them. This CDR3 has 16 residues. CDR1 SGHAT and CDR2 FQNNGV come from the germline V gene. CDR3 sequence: CASSLVAVHSYNEQFF. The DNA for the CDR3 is TGTGCCAGCAGCTTAGTGGCGGTTCACTCCTACAATGAGCAGTTCTTC. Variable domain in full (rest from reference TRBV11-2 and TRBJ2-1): EAGVAQSPRYKIIEKRQSVAFWCNPISGHATLYWYQQILGQGPKLLIQFQNNGVVDDSQLPKDRFSAERLKGVDSTLKIQPAKLEDSAVYLCASSLVAVHSYNEQFFGPGTRLTVL.

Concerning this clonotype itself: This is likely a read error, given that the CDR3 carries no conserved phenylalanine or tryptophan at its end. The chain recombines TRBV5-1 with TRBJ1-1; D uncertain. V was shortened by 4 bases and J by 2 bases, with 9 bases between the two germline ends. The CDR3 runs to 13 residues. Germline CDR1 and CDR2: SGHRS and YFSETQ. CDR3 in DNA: TGCGCCAGCAGCCGAAACACCAACACTGAAGCTTTCCTT. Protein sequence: CASSRNTNTEAFL.

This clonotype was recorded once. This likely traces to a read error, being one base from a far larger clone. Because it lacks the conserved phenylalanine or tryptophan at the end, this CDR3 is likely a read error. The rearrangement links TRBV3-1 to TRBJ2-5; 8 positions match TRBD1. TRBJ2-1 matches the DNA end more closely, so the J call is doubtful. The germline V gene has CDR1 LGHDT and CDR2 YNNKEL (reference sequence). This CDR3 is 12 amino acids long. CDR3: CASSSTGGWQFY. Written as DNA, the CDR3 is TGTGCCAGCAGCTCTACAGGGGGATGGCAGTTCTAC.

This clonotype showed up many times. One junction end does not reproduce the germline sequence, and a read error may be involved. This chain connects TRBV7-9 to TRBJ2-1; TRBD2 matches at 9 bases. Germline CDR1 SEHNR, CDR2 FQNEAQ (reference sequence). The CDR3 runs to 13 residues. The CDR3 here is CAGTGTSSSERFF. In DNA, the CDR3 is TGTGCCGGTACCGGGACTAGCTCTTCTGAGCGGTTCTTC.

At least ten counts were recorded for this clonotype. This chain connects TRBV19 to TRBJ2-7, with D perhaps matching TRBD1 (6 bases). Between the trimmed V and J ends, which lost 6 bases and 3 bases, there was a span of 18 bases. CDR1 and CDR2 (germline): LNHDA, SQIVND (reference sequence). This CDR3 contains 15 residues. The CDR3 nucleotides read TGTGCCAGTAGGACCTCAGGGGCAAACGGCTACGAGCAGTACTTC. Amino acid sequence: CASRTSGANGYEQYF. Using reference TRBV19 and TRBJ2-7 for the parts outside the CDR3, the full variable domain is DGGITQSPKYLFRKEGQNVTLSCEQNLNHDAMYWYRQDPGQGLRLIYYSQIVNDFQKGDIAEGYSVSREKKESFPLTVTSAQKNPTAFYLCASRTSGANGYEQYFGPGTRLTVT.

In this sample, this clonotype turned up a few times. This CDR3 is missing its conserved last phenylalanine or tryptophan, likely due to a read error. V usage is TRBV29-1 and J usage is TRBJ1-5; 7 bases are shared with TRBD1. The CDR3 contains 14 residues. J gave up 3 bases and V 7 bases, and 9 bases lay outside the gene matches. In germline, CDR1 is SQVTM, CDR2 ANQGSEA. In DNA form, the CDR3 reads TGCAGCGCATCGACAGGGCGGGACAATCAGCCCCAGCATTCT. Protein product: CSASTGRDNQPQHS.

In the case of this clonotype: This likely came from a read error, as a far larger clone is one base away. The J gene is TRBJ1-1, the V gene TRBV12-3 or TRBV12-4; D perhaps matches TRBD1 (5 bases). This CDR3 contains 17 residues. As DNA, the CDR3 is TGTGCCAGCAGCGTATCCAGGACAATACAATTGGGCACTGAAGCTTCCTTT. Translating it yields CASSVSRTIQLGTEASF.

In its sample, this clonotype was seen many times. The CDR3, as DNA: TGCGCCACCCAGGGGACAGGGGGAAGTGATACGCAGTATTTT. It yields the protein CATQGTGGSDTQYF. The chain combines TRBV5-1 with TRBJ2-3, with TRBD1 matching 11 bases. The CDR3 is 14 amino acids. Per the germline V gene, CDR1 is SGHRS and CDR2 is YFSETQ. J lost 6 bases, V lost 9 bases, and 9 bases had no gene match.

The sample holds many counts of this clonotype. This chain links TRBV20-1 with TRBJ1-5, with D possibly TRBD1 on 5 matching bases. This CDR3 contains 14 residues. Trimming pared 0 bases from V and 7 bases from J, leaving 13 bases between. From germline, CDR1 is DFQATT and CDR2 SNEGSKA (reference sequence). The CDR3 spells CSARDAGYQQPQHF. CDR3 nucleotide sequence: TGCAGTGCTAGAGATGCAGGGTATCAACAGCCCCAGCATTTT.

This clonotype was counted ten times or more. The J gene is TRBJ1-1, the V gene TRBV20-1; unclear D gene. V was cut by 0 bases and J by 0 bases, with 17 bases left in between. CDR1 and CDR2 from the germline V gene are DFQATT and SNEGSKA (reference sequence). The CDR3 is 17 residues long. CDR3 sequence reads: CSARDASPGSMNTEAFF. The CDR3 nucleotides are TGCAGTGCTAGAGATGCCTCACCGGGATCCATGAACACTGAAGCTTTCTTT.

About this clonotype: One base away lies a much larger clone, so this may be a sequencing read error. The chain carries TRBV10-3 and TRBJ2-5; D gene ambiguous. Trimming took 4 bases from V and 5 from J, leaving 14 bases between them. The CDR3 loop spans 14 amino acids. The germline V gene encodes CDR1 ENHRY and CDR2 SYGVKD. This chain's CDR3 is CAISALWVRETQYF. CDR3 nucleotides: TGTGCCATCAGTGCGTTGTGGGTCAGGGAGACCCAGTACTTC.

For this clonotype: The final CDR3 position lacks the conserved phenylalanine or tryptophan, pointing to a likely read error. This chain's CDR3 is CASSQDRWGANEELFL. CDR3 nucleotides: TGTGCCAGCAGCCAAGATAGGTGGGGGGCTAATGAAGAACTGTTTCTT. This rearrangement joins TRBV3-1 to TRBJ1-4, with D maybe TRBD1 (6 bases). This CDR3 is 16 amino acids long. Per the germline V gene, CDR1 is LGHDT and CDR2 is YNNKEL (reference sequence).

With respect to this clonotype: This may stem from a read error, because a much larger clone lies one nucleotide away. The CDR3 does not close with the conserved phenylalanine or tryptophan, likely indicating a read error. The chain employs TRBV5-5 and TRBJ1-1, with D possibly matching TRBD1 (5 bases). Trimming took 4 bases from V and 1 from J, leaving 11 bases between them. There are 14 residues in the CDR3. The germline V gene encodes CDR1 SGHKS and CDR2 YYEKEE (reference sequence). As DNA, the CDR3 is TGTGCCAGCAGCCACGGGGGGGGGAACACTGAAGCTTTCCTT. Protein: CASSHGGGNTEAFL.

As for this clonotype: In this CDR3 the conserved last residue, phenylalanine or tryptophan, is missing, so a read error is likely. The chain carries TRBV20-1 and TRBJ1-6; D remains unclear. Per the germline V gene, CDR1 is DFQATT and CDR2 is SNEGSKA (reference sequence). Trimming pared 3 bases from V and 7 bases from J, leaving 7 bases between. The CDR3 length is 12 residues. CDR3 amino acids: CSASPGNSPLHL. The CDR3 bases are TGCAGTGCTAGTCCCGGGAATTCACCCCTCCACTTA.

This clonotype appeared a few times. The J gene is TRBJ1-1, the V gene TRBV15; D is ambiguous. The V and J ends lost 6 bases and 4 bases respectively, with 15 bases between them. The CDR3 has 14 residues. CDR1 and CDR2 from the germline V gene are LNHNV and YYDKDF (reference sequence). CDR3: CATSSVGGSTEAFF. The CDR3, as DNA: TGTGCCACCAGTAGCGTCGGAGGGTCCACTGAAGCTTTCTTT.